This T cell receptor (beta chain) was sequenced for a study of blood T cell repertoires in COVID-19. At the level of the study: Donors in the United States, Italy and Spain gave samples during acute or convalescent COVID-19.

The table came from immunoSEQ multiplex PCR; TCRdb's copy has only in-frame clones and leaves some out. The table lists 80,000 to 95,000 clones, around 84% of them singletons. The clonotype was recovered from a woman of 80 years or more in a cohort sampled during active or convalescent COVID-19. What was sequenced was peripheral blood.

The CDR3 sequence is CASSQSGTNNQPQHF. The DNA for the CDR3 is TGTGCCAGCAGCCAAAGCGGGACAAATAATCAGCCCCAGCATTTT. This chain links TRBV7-9 with TRBJ1-5, with D perhaps matching TRBD1 (6 bases). Per germline, CDR1 SEHNR and CDR2 FQNEAQ (reference sequence). CDR3 size: 15 residues. V lost 5 bases and J 4 bases, leaving 15 bases between the germline ends.